Presented here are 13 T cell receptor beta chains from one specimen sequenced in a study of molecular identifiers for immune sequencing clone quantification. TCRdb re-called the PCR reads with MiXCR, one entry per CDR3 protein. Seen here are 400,000 to 600,000 distinct CDR3 sequences, approximately 25% observed once, and the top ten hold around 0.79%. Sequenced material: naive CD8+ T cells from blood, with Jurkat cell RNA spiked in. The subset: FACS-sorted CD8+CD4-CCR7+CD45RA+ naive T cells. The receptors derive from a human donor in good health. Some libraries in this study had Jurkat cell RNA spiked in.

The rearrangement links TRBV6-2 or TRBV6-3 to TRBJ2-5, with D unresolved. The germline gives CDR1 MNHEY, CDR2 SVGEGT. Trimming took 2 bases from V and 5 from J, leaving 15 bases between them. This CDR3 has 15 residues. CDR3 protein: CASSYMSRVPETQYF. CDR3 in DNA: TGTGCCAGCAGTTACATGTCCAGAGTGCCGGAGACCCAGTACTTC.

Comment on this clonotype: A junction end diverges from the germline sequence, so it may reflect a read error. V gene TRBV7-9 combines with J gene TRBJ2-7; a possible D gene is TRBD1 (6 bases). Germline CDR1 reads SEHNR; CDR2 reads FQNEAQ (reference sequence). This CDR3 comprises 14 residues. The CDR3 bases are TGTGCCAGCAGCTTTCAGACAGGCGGCGACGAGCAGAACTTC. Translating it yields CASSFQTGGDEQNF.

V is TRBV9 and J is TRBJ2-1; D uncertain. CDR3 length: 13 amino acids. The V end was cut by 0 bases, the J end by 9 bases, with 10 bases between. Germline CDR1 is SGDLS and CDR2 is YYNGEE. CDR3 in amino acids: CASSVAPLSEQFF. CDR3 coding DNA: TGTGCCAGCAGCGTAGCCCCCCTGAGTGAGCAGTTCTTC. The variable domain in full, with the rest retrieved from reference TRBV9 and TRBJ2-1, is DSGVTQTPKHLITATGQRVTLRCSPRSGDLSVYWYQQSLDQGLQFLIQYYNGEERAKGNILERFSAQQFPDLHSELNLSSLELGDSALYFCASSVAPLSEQFFGPGTRLTVL.

At least ten counts were recorded for this clonotype. The gene calls are TRBV7-9 and TRBJ2-7; D uncertain. CDR1 is SEHNR and CDR2 is FQNEAQ in the germline V gene (reference sequence). The CDR3 is 14 residues long. Trimming left V 4 bases short and J 3 bases short, with 13 bases between. For the CDR3, the DNA is TGTGCCAGCAGCTCGGACCCTGCACGCTACGAGCAGTACTTC. It is translated as CASSSDPARYEQYF.

Note on this clonotype: Given a much more abundant clone one base away, this may be a read error. J is TRBJ2-7 and V is TRBV28, with unresolved D. The CDR3 is 14 residues long. Germline CDR1 is MDHEN and CDR2 is SYDVKM. CDR3 sequence: CTSSLGFRSHEQYF. The CDR3 bases are TGTACCAGCAGTTTGGGGTTTCGGAGCCATGAGCAGTACTTC.

This clonotype was seen a handful of times. This chain connects TRBV2 to TRBJ2-2, with D unresolved. Between the trimmed V and J ends, which lost 9 bases and 1 base, there was a span of 12 bases. The CDR3 runs to 14 residues. Germline V gene data show CDR1 as SNHLY and CDR2 as FYNNEI. This CDR3 reads CASSSEMNTGELFF. Here the CDR3 DNA reads TGTGCCAGTTCTAGTGAAATGAACACCGGGGAGCTGTTTTTT.

With regard to this clonotype: The junction shows a germline mismatch at one end, possibly a read error. The CDR3 spells CAINDQGSAPYQQYF. The DNA of the CDR3 is TGTGCCATCAATGATCAGGGGTCAGCCCCCTACCAGCAGTACTTC. The V gene is TRBV10-3, the J gene TRBJ2-7, with D maybe TRBD1 (6 bases). The CDR3 consists of 15 residues. Germline V gives CDR1 ENHRY, CDR2 SYGVKD.

The V and J genes are TRBV5-8 and TRBJ1-2; 8 bases agree with TRBD1. This CDR3 has 15 amino acids. V shed 1 base, J shed 4 bases, and the junction held 6 bases outside the gene matches. CDR1 is SGHTS and CDR2 is YDEGEE in the germline V gene. The CDR3 DNA is TGTGCCAGCAGCTTGTCAGGGGGCGCGGGCTATGGCTACACCTTC. This sequence encodes CASSLSGGAGYGYTF.

This clonotype occurred once. The junction differs from germline at one of its ends, possibly a read error. The chain carries TRBV29-1 and TRBJ2-7; 9 bases line up with TRBD1. The germline CDR1 and CDR2 sequences are SQVTM and ANQGSEA. This CDR3 has 13 residues. The CDR3 sequence: CSVLGTGTYEPYF. The CDR3 DNA reads as TGCAGCGTCCTAGGGACAGGGACCTACGAGCCGTACTTC.

In this sample, this clonotype turned up many times. The chain employs TRBV6-5 and TRBJ2-1, with TRBD2 as a possible D gene (6 bases). The CDR3 is 15 amino acids. Germline V CDR1 and CDR2: MNHEY, SVGAGI. The ends were cut back, 8 bases at V and 8 bases at J, with 22 bases in the middle. The CDR3: CASGSVGGSRDEQFF. DNA of the CDR3: TGTGCCAGCGGATCGGTGGGGGGTAGCAGGGATGAGCAGTTCTTC.

There are many counts of this clonotype. V gene TRBV27 combines with J gene TRBJ1-1; D remains unclear. The CDR3 is 13 residues long. V lost 3 bases, J lost 5 bases, and 10 bases lay in between. Germline lookup yields CDR1 MNHEY and CDR2 SMNVEV (reference sequence). For the CDR3, the DNA is TGTGCCAGCAGTTTCGGGAAAAGTACTGAAGCTTTCTTT. Encoded protein: CASSFGKSTEAFF.

In its sample, this clonotype was seen many times. V gene TRBV7-8 combines with J gene TRBJ2-5; TRBD2 is a possible D gene (6 bases). CDR1 is SGHVS, CDR2 FQNEAQ, per germline. Trimming shortened V by 4 bases and J by 4 bases, and 19 bases separated the two germline ends. CDR3 length: 16 residues. CDR3: CASSSSSFTGVETQYF. CDR3 nucleotide sequence: TGTGCCAGCAGCTCATCCAGCTTTACGGGGGTAGAGACCCAGTACTTC.

The genes are TRBV5-1 and TRBJ2-7, with D uncertain. The CDR3 contains 11 residues. Trimming pared 3 bases from V and 7 bases from J, leaving 8 bases between. CDR1 SGHRS and CDR2 YFSETQ come from the germline V gene. The CDR3, as DNA: TGCGCCAGCAGCTCGTCGAGGGAGCAGTACTTC. It is translated as CASSSSREQYF. Based on the CDR3 plus reference TRBV5-1 and TRBJ2-7, the full variable domain is KAGVTQTPRYLIKTRGQQVTLSCSPISGHRSVSWYQQTPGQGLQFLFEYFSETQRNKGNFPGRFSGRQFSNSRSEMNVSTLELGDSALYLCASSSSREQYFGPGTRLTVT.